These 27 T cell receptor beta chains originate from one sample sequenced in a study of T cell repertoires in ileal Crohn's disease. Generated by immunoSEQ multiplex PCR, the TCRdb table keeps only in-frame clones and is missing some. The sample contains 6,000 or so clones, more than 70% of which appear only once. The source material was ileal tissue. Receptors originate from an adult with Crohn's disease.

The rearrangement uses TRBV28 and TRBJ2-2; D uncertain. The CDR3 covers 14 residues. Germline V gives CDR1 MDHEN, CDR2 SYDVKM. Trimming removed 5 bases at V and 4 bases at J, with 11 bases between. The CDR3: CASSRVRRTGELFF. DNA of the CDR3: TGTGCCAGCAGTCGGGTTCGGCGCACCGGGGAGCTGTTTTTT.

This clone was observed a few times. V gene TRBV5-1 combines with J gene TRBJ1-1; tentatively, D is TRBD1 (5 bases). The V and J ends lost 0 bases and 5 bases respectively, with 5 bases between them. CDR3 size: 12 residues. Per germline, CDR1 SGHRS and CDR2 YFSETQ. As DNA, the CDR3 is TGCGCCAGCAGCTTGGAGGGGACTGAAGCTTTCTTT. Translated: CASSLEGTEAFF.

In the case of this clone: Germline and junction disagree at one end, which may indicate a read error. This chain uses TRBV18 with TRBJ2-7; D perhaps matches TRBD1 (5 bases). CDR1 and CDR2 from the germline V gene are KGHSH and LQKENI. This CDR3 has 15 amino acids. The CDR3 loop is CASPPSLRGENEQYF. The CDR3 DNA reads TGTGCCAGCCCACCAAGTTTAAGGGGTGAAAACGAGCAGTACTTC.

The chain links TRBV18 to TRBJ2-1; the match to TRBD1 covers 7 bases. Trimming cost V 5 bases and J 8 bases; bases outside gene matches: 6. Germline V gene data show CDR1 as KGHSH and CDR2 as LQKENI. CDR3 length equals 13 residues. The CDR3: CASSGTAGDEQFF. Here the CDR3 DNA reads TGTGCCAGCTCAGGGACAGCAGGCGATGAGCAGTTCTTC.

V gene TRBV18 combines with J gene TRBJ2-5, with a possible D match to TRBD2 (6 bases). Gene TRBJ2-7 matches the end of the DNA better, so the J call may be wrong. Germline V gene data show CDR1 as KGHSH and CDR2 as LQKENI. This CDR3 contains 16 residues. The CDR3 region has the DNA TGTGCCAGCTCACCAAAGGGAATAGCGGCCGCCTACGAGCAGTACTTC. It specifies CASSPKGIAAAYEQYF.

On this clone itself: This sample also contains other DNA sequences that code for the same CDR3. This chain connects TRBV19 to TRBJ1-2; 10 nucleotides agree with TRBD1. The germline CDR1 and CDR2 sequences are LNHDA and SQIVND (reference sequence). The CDR3 sequence is 13 residues long. After removal of 6 bases from V and 8 bases from J, the junction contained 6 bases not matched to a gene. CDR3 protein: CASSPRDRGGYTF. In DNA, the CDR3 is TGTGCCAGTAGCCCCCGGGACAGGGGAGGCTACACCTTC.

This chain connects TRBV11-2 to TRBJ2-7; tentative D call: TRBD1 (6 bases). V was pared by 2 bases and J by 1 base, with 9 bases between. The CDR3 is made up of 14 amino acids. Looked up from germline, CDR1 is SGHAT and CDR2 is FQNNGV. DNA of the CDR3: TGTGCCAGCAGCTTACACGGGACATCCTACGAGCAGTACTTC. Translating it yields CASSLHGTSYEQYF. Together with reference TRBV11-2 and TRBJ2-7, the CDR3 gives the full variable domain: EAGVAQSPRYKIIEKRQSVAFWCNPISGHATLYWYQQILGQGPKLLIQFQNNGVVDDSQLPKDRFSAERLKGVDSTLKIQPAKLEDSAVYLCASSLHGTSYEQYFGPGTRLTVT.

The CDR3, as DNA: TGTGCCAGCAGAAACGGGGGGAGCAATCAGCCCCAGCATTTT. Protein product: CASRNGGSNQPQHF. The J gene is TRBJ1-5, the V gene TRBV27, with D perhaps TRBD1 (5 bases). This CDR3 has 14 amino acids. Per germline, CDR1 MNHEY and CDR2 SMNVEV (reference sequence). V gave up 6 bases and J gave up 1 base, with 10 bases separating them.

J is TRBJ2-1 and V is TRBV7-3; 9 nucleotides line up with TRBD1. The CDR3 contains 18 residues. Trimming removed 5 bases from V and 6 bases from J; junction bases left unmatched: 17. Germline V gives CDR1 SGHTA, CDR2 FQGTGA. CDR3 DNA: TGTGCCAGCAGCCTTCGTCCCGGGACAGGGAAAAGCGGCAATGAGCAGTTCTTC. Translating gives CASSLRPGTGKSGNEQFF. The variable domain in full, with the rest retrieved from reference TRBV7-3 and TRBJ2-1, is GAGVSQTPSNKVTEKGKYVELRCDPISGHTALYWYRQSLGQGPEFLIYFQGTGAADDSGLPNDRFFAVRPEGSVSTLKIQRTERGDSAVYLCASSLRPGTGKSGNEQFFGPGTRLTVL.

This clone has just a few counts. This rearrangement joins TRBV5-4 to TRBJ2-7, with 8 bases lining up with TRBD1. The CDR3 has 17 residues. CDR1 and CDR2 (germline): SGHNT, YYREEE (reference sequence). With 2 bases clipped from V and 0 bases from J, the junction kept 10 bases outside the gene matches. In DNA, the CDR3 is TGTGCCAGCAGCTTTGGAGACAGGACAGGGAGCTCCTACGAGCAGTACTTC. Protein: CASSFGDRTGSSYEQYF.

This sequence joins TRBV27 and TRBJ1-1; D may be TRBD1 (5 bases). From germline, CDR1 is MNHEY and CDR2 SMNVEV (reference sequence). The CDR3 has 13 residues. V gave up 2 bases and J gave up 5 bases, with 9 bases separating them. CDR3 protein: CASSLVQGTEAFF. In nucleotides, the CDR3 is TGTGCCAGCAGTTTAGTGCAGGGTACTGAAGCTTTCTTT.

The J gene is TRBJ2-7, the V gene TRBV7-8, with 7 bases identical to TRBD1. The CDR3 runs to 14 residues. V was clipped by 2 bases and J by 1 base; unmatched bases: 2. Germline V gene sequence: CDR1 SGHVS, CDR2 FQNEAQ. CDR3 residues: CASSLRDRSYEQYF. The DNA of the CDR3 is TGTGCCAGCAGCTTAAGGGACAGATCCTACGAGCAGTACTTC.

V gene TRBV25-1 combines with J gene TRBJ1-5; D is undetermined. The germline V and J ends were trimmed by 3 bases and 6 bases, with 12 bases remaining between them. The length of the CDR3 is 14 residues. The germline gives CDR1 MGHDK, CDR2 SYGVNS. CDR3: CASSETGESQPQHF. Here the CDR3 DNA reads TGTGCCAGCAGTGAGACGGGAGAAAGTCAGCCCCAGCATTTT.

This clone appeared once. The chain carries TRBV14 and TRBJ2-7; 12 bases map to TRBD2. Germline V lookup: CDR1 SGHDN, CDR2 FVKESK. This CDR3 spans 15 amino acids. V lost 4 bases and J lost 7; bases outside the gene matches: 8. The CDR3 nucleotides are TGTGCCAGCAGCCTACTAGCGGGGGGCGTGAGGGAGCAGTACTTC. Translating gives CASSLLAGGVREQYF.

The chain recombines TRBV28 with TRBJ2-7, with a possible D match to TRBD2 (5 bases). The CDR3 extends over 16 amino acids. Germline CDR1 reads MDHEN; CDR2 reads SYDVKM. Deletions cut 1 base from V and 0 bases from J, with 13 bases between. The CDR3 DNA reads TGTGCCAGCAGTTTATTATTGCGGGTTCCCTCCTACGAGCAGTACTTC. Amino acids: CASSLLLRVPSYEQYF.

The chain uses TRBV5-1 and TRBJ2-1; 8 nucleotides align to TRBD2. The CDR3 length is 14 residues. Looked up from germline, CDR1 is SGHRS and CDR2 is YFSETQ. With V trimmed by 6 bases and J by 5 bases, 7 bases remained unmatched. CDR3 sequence (DNA): TGCGCCAGCAAAAGCGGGAGCGCCAACAATGAGCAGTTCTTC. Protein sequence: CASKSGSANNEQFF.

The chain carries TRBV19 and TRBJ2-2; a weak D match, TRBD2 (5 bases). The CDR3 totals 14 residues. Germline CDR1 is LNHDA and CDR2 is SQIVND (reference sequence). Trimming shortened V by 6 bases and J by 0 bases, and 8 bases separated the two germline ends. The CDR3 loop reads CASSRTANTGELFF. CDR3 nucleotide sequence: TGTGCCAGTAGCAGGACTGCGAACACCGGGGAGCTGTTTTTT.

The chain couples TRBV18 to TRBJ2-1; 11 bases line up with TRBD2. With 3 bases clipped from V and 7 bases from J, the junction kept 8 bases outside the gene matches. Germline V gives CDR1 KGHSH, CDR2 LQKENI. The CDR3 runs to 16 residues. Here the CDR3 DNA reads TGTGCCAGCTCACCGGATACTAGCGGGAGAGGAAATGAGCAGTTCTTC. It encodes CASSPDTSGRGNEQFF.

The rearrangement joins TRBV6-1 to TRBJ1-6; 9 positions agree with TRBD1. With 0 bases clipped from V and 9 bases from J, the junction kept 6 bases outside the gene matches. The CDR3 is 16 residues long. The germline gives CDR1 MNHNS, CDR2 SASEGT. As DNA, the CDR3 is TGTGCCAGCAGTGAAGCTGCGGGACAGGGAATTTCACCCCTCCACTTT. Amino acid sequence: CASSEAAGQGISPLHF.

This chain connects TRBV28 to TRBJ2-1, with 7 bases lining up with TRBD2. Germline V gene data show CDR1 as MDHEN and CDR2 as SYDVKM. J gave up 8 bases and V 1 base, and 8 bases lay outside the gene matches. The CDR3 runs 15 residues. Here the CDR3 reads CASSLLGGSLYEQFF. CDR3 bases: TGTGCCAGCAGTTTATTGGGCGGGAGTCTCTATGAGCAGTTCTTC.

The gene calls are TRBV5-1 and TRBJ2-3, with D uncertain. The CDR3 loop spans 12 amino acids. The ends were cut back, 6 bases at V and 0 bases at J, with 5 bases in the middle. CDR1 is SGHRS and CDR2 is YFSETQ in the germline V gene. The CDR3 is CASTQSTDTQYF. CDR3 DNA: TGCGCCAGCACCCAGAGCACAGATACGCAGTATTTT. Combining the CDR3 with reference TRBV5-1 and TRBJ2-3 gives the whole variable domain KAGVTQTPRYLIKTRGQQVTLSCSPISGHRSVSWYQQTPGQGLQFLFEYFSETQRNKGNFPGRFSGRQFSNSRSEMNVSTLELGDSALYLCASTQSTDTQYFGPGTRLTVL.

J is TRBJ1-2 and V is TRBV28, with TRBD1 as a possible D gene (6 bases). The germline V gene encodes CDR1 MDHEN and CDR2 SYDVKM. The CDR3 loop spans 16 amino acids. The germline V and J ends were trimmed by 6 bases and 4 bases, with 21 bases remaining between them. The DNA for the CDR3 is TGTGCCAGCAGGGCGAACAACAGGGCTGTAGCCTATGGCTACACCTTC. Protein: CASRANNRAVAYGYTF.

The chain has TRBV4-3 and TRBJ1-2; D remains unclear. Germline values: CDR1 LGHNA, CDR2 YSLEER. V lost 0 bases and J lost 0, with 11 bases in between. CDR3 length: 16 residues. The CDR3 loop reads CASSQEWQAPNYGYTF. CDR3 bases: TGCGCCAGCAGCCAAGAATGGCAGGCCCCTAACTATGGCTACACCTTC.

The rearrangement links TRBV6-1 to TRBJ1-2, with TRBD1 as a possible D gene (5 bases). Deletions cut 0 bases from V and 8 bases from J, with 19 bases between. This CDR3 is built from 16 residues. CDR1 and CDR2 from the germline V gene are MNHNS and SASEGT. The CDR3 loop is CASSEAHRGGWRGYTF. CDR3 DNA: TGTGCCAGCAGTGAAGCCCATCGGGGGGGATGGAGGGGCTACACCTTC.

The V gene is TRBV7-2, the J gene TRBJ2-1, with 9 positions matching TRBD1. V gave up 5 bases and J gave up 8 bases; unmatched junction bases: 10. Per the germline V gene, CDR1 is SGHTA and CDR2 is FQGNSA. The CDR3 extends over 15 amino acids. The CDR3 DNA follows: TGTGCCAGCAGCACACCGGGACAGGGTCTCTATGAGCAGTTCTTC. It yields the protein CASSTPGQGLYEQFF. Full variable domain (missing parts from reference TRBV7-2 and TRBJ2-1): GAGVSQSPSNKVTEKGKDVELRCDPISGHTALYWYRQSLGQGLEFLIYFQGNSAPDKSGLPSDRFSAERTGGSVSTLTIQRTQQEDSAVYLCASSTPGQGLYEQFFGPGTRLTVL.

The chain is built from TRBV7-3 and TRBJ2-3; TRBD2 matches 9 bases. The V gene's germline CDR1 is SGHTA and CDR2 FQGTGA. The CDR3 is 16 residues long. Trimming took 2 bases from V and 0 from J; bases not matched to a gene: 3. The chain's CDR3 is CASSLLAGGSTDTQYF. CDR3 nucleotide sequence: TGTGCCAGCAGCTTACTCGCGGGAGGGAGCACAGATACGCAGTATTTT.

V and J are TRBV5-1 and TRBJ2-6; D gene unclear. Germline-derived CDR1 and CDR2 are SGHRS and YFSETQ. The CDR3 covers 15 residues. V gave up 1 base and J gave up 0 bases, with 5 bases separating them. Here the CDR3 DNA reads TGCGCCAGCAGCTTGTGGAGCTCTGGGGCCAACGTCCTGACTTTC. This translates into CASSLWSSGANVLTF. Together with reference TRBV5-1 and TRBJ2-6, the CDR3 gives the full variable domain: KAGVTQTPRYLIKTRGQQVTLSCSPISGHRSVSWYQQTPGQGLQFLFEYFSETQRNKGNFPGRFSGRQFSNSRSEMNVSTLELGDSALYLCASSLWSSGANVLTFGAGSRLTVL.